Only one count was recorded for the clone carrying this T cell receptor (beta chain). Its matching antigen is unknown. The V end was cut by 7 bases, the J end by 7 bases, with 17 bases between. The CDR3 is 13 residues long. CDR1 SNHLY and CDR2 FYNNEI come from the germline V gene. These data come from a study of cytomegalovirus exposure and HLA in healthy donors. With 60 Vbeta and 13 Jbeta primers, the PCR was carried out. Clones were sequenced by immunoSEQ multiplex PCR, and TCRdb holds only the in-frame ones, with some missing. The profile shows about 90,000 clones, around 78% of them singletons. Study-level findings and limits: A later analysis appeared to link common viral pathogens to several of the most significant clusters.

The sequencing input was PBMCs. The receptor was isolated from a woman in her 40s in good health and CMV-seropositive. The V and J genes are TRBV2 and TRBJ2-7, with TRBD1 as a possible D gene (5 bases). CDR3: CASTQETLGEQYF. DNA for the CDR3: TGTGCCAGCACACAGGAGACCTTAGGGGAGCAGTACTTC.